These 13 T cell receptor beta chains share one sample of origin, sequenced in a study of post-analysis software for immune sequencing data (dated by TCRdb to between 2014 and 2017). The method was PCR. Sequencing used an Illumina HiSeq 2500. To reduce PCR and sequencing biases, unique molecular identifiers were built into the TCR beta cDNA libraries. TCRdb cleaned the public reads at Q25 with fastp, built clones with MiXCR and kept in-frame beta chains. CDR3 protein sequences are deduplicated, and each keeps its most common genes and DNA. This sample holds 450,000 to 700,000 distinct CDR3 sequences; 44% were observed only once. The top ten clonotypes cover 1.5% to 2% of the sample. These receptors lack a known antigen. General study outcomes and caveats: Patients showed significantly higher frequencies than controls for roughly 5 TRBV segments, among them TRBV5-6, TRBV5-1 and TRBV20-1.

Source material: blood. All receptors come from a girl aged 10 to 17 with multiple sclerosis.

The chain combines TRBV4-1 with TRBJ1-2, with 9 bases matching TRBD1. In germline, CDR1 is MGHRA, CDR2 YSYEKL. The V and J ends lost 6 bases and 6 bases, in that order; junction bases with no gene match: 11. The CDR3 length is 15 residues. CDR3 bases: TGCGCCAGCAGTCTAATACAGGGGGCTGCAAATGGCTACACCTTC. Residues: CASSLIQGAANGYTF.

Only a few counts were recorded for this clonotype. The rearrangement uses TRBV7-2 and TRBJ2-5; D not certain. The CDR3 totals 13 residues. Per the germline V gene, CDR1 is SGHTA and CDR2 is FQGNSA. The ends were cut back, 4 bases at V and 4 bases at J, with 10 bases in the middle. The CDR3 is CASSYGQRETQYF. CDR3 nucleotides: TGTGCCAGCAGCTATGGTCAGAGAGAGACCCAGTACTTC.

The chain joins TRBV29-1 to TRBJ1-2, with D unresolved. The ends were cut back, 2 bases at V and 5 bases at J, with 9 bases in the middle. The CDR3 covers 12 residues. Germline-derived CDR1 and CDR2 are SQVTM and ANQGSEA. The CDR3 DNA is TGCAGCGTTGAACGGGTGGGTTATGGCTACACCTTC. It encodes CSVERVGYGYTF.

V usage is TRBV2 and J usage is TRBJ1-2, with D possibly matching TRBD1 (6 bases). V gave up 7 bases and J gave up 0 bases, with 21 bases separating them. Germline V CDR1 and CDR2: SNHLY, FYNNEI. The CDR3 runs 17 residues. CDR3 amino acids: CASILRQGLLSNYGYTF. As DNA, the CDR3 is TGTGCCAGCATTTTGAGGCAGGGGCTTCTCTCTAACTATGGCTACACCTTC.

V usage is TRBV6-5 and J usage is TRBJ1-6; D might be TRBD1 (6 bases). The germline V gene has CDR1 MNHEY and CDR2 SVGAGI. The CDR3 consists of 15 residues. Between the trimmed V and J ends, which lost 7 bases and 5 bases, there was a span of 15 bases. The CDR3 DNA reads TGTGCCAGCACCAAAGGACAGACAGATAATTCACCCCTCCACTTT. Amino acid sequence: CASTKGQTDNSPLHF.

This clonotype has just a few counts. V gene TRBV19 combines with J gene TRBJ1-2; 8 bases match TRBD1. The CDR3 has 15 residues. The germline V gene encodes CDR1 LNHDA and CDR2 SQIVND (reference sequence). V lost 9 bases to trimming and J lost 4 bases; unmatched junction nucleotides: 13. CDR3 protein: CASSMPGGFLYGYTF. CDR3 nucleotide sequence: TGTGCCAGCTCCATGCCAGGGGGCTTCCTCTATGGCTACACCTTC.

This clonotype appeared a few times. The chain is built from TRBV27 and TRBJ2-7; D may be TRBD1 (6 bases). The CDR3 is 13 residues long. The V gene lost 4 bases and the J gene lost 3 bases, with 10 bases spanning the gap. In germline, CDR1 is MNHEY, CDR2 SMNVEV (reference sequence). CDR3 sequence (DNA): TGTGCCAGCAGTTCCCCGACAGGCTACGAGCAGTACTTC. Amino acids: CASSSPTGYEQYF.

The gene calls are TRBV7-9 and TRBJ2-1; 10 bases are shared with TRBD1. With 6 bases clipped from V and 5 bases from J, the junction kept 10 bases outside the gene matches. This CDR3 has 16 amino acids. Germline values: CDR1 SEHNR, CDR2 FQNEAQ (reference sequence). CDR3 region: CASSSLGQGGHNEQFF. Written as DNA, the CDR3 is TGTGCCAGCAGTTCGCTAGGACAGGGGGGGCACAATGAGCAGTTCTTC.

The chain recombines TRBV5-1 with TRBJ1-4; 10 nucleotides agree with TRBD1. V lost 1 base and J lost 7; bases outside the gene matches: 10. The CDR3 contains 17 residues. CDR1 and CDR2 from the germline V gene are SGHRS and YFSETQ. CDR3 region: CASSLNRDRGGGEKLFF. The DNA for the CDR3 is TGCGCCAGCAGCTTGAACCGGGACAGGGGAGGAGGTGAAAAACTGTTTTTT.

On this clonotype: A much larger clone lies a single base off, so this may be a read error. V and J are TRBV12-3 or TRBV12-4 and TRBJ2-7; D is uncertain. V was clipped by 1 base and J by 7 bases, with 11 bases between them. The CDR3 extends over 13 amino acids. For the CDR3, the DNA is TGTGCCAGCAGTTTAGAGAGTTACAATGAGCAGTACTTC. It specifies CASSLESYNEQYF.

This clonotype was found a few times. The chain links TRBV28 to TRBJ1-5; D not resolved. Germline V gene sequence: CDR1 MDHEN, CDR2 SYDVKM. The V end lost 10 bases, the J end lost 0 bases, and 7 bases lay between the germline ends. There are 12 residues in the CDR3. The CDR3 spells CATDYSNQPQHF. Written as DNA, the CDR3 is TGTGCCACCGACTATAGCAATCAGCCCCAGCATTTT. The variable domain in full, completed from reference TRBV28 and TRBJ1-5, reads DVKVTQSSRYLVKRTGEKVFLECVQDMDHENMFWYRQDPGLGLRLIYFSYDVKMKEKGDIPEGYSVSREKKERFSLILESASTNQTSMYLCATDYSNQPQHFGDGTRLSIL.

The chain couples TRBV6-5 to TRBJ2-2, with a weak D call TRBD1 (6 bases). CDR1 is MNHEY, CDR2 SVGAGI, per germline. Trimming took 5 bases from V and 7 from J, leaving 11 bases between them. The length of the CDR3 is 13 residues. The CDR3: CASSRGTGGELFF. In DNA form, the CDR3 reads TGTGCCAGCAGTAGGGGGACCGGCGGGGAGCTGTTTTTT.

The V call is TRBV10-3, the J call TRBJ2-3, with D maybe TRBD2 (5 bases). The germline V and J ends were trimmed by 6 bases and 8 bases, with 12 bases remaining between them. The CDR3 runs to 12 residues. In germline, CDR1 is ENHRY, CDR2 SYGVKD. In nucleotides, the CDR3 is TGTGCCATCAGGGCGGAGGCGGGTACGCAGTATTTT. Its translation: CAIRAEAGTQYF.